The 14 T cell receptor beta chains listed next were all sequenced from one sample in a study of cytomegalovirus exposure and HLA in healthy donors. 60 Vbeta and 13 Jbeta primers were used in PCR. Assay used: immunoSEQ multiplex PCR; TCRdb lists only in-frame clones, some missing. In the table there are fewer than 55,000 clones, about 70% of which are singletons. The specimen was PBMCs. The receptors shown here come from a woman between 50 and 59 years old in good health and CMV-seropositive.

A few counts support this clone. The genes are TRBV7-2 and TRBJ1-6; TRBD1 matches 9 bases. V shed 1 base and J 9 bases; nucleotides not matched to a gene: 4. Germline CDR1 SGHTA, CDR2 FQGNSA. This CDR3 spans 15 amino acids. The CDR3 is CASSLEQGASSPLHF. CDR3 nucleotide sequence: TGTGCCAGCAGCTTAGAACAGGGGGCGAGTTCACCCCTCCACTTT. The variable domain in full, with the rest retrieved from reference TRBV7-2 and TRBJ1-6, is GAGVSQSPSNKVTEKGKDVELRCDPISGHTALYWYRQSLGQGLEFLIYFQGNSAPDKSGLPSDRFSAERTGGSVSTLTIQRTQQEDSAVYLCASSLEQGASSPLHFGNGTRLTVT.

This clone is a singleton in its sample. The chain employs TRBV2 and TRBJ2-7; TRBD1 aligns across 7 bases. This CDR3 has 14 residues. The germline CDR1 and CDR2 sequences are SNHLY and FYNNEI. V trimming: 3 bases; J trimming: 2 bases; junction bases outside the gene matches: 4. In DNA form, the CDR3 reads TGTGCCAGCAGTGAGCAGGGGGAGACCTACGAGCAGTACTTC. Protein product: CASSEQGETYEQYF.

This chain joins TRBV5-6 and TRBJ2-2, with 8 bases lining up with TRBD1. Germline V CDR1 and CDR2: SGHDT, YYEEEE. V dropped 0 bases and J dropped 4; count of bases not matched to a gene: 8. The CDR3 contains 17 residues. In nucleotides, the CDR3 is TGTGCCAGCAGCTTGGTGGACAGGGTCGGTGGCACCGGGGAGCTGTTTTTT. It translates to CASSLVDRVGGTGELFF.

The table lists this clone with a count of one. The gene calls are TRBV5-6 and TRBJ1-5, with D uncertain. This CDR3 spans 14 amino acids. From germline, CDR1 is SGHDT and CDR2 YYEEEE. Between the trimmed V and J ends, which lost 1 base and 0 bases, there was a span of 5 bases. The CDR3 DNA is TGTGCCAGCAGCTTGCCGGGTAGCAATCAGCCCCAGCATTTT. Translated, it gives CASSLPGSNQPQHF.

The chain joins TRBV25-1 to TRBJ2-7; perhaps TRBD1 as D (6 bases). Germline values: CDR1 MGHDK, CDR2 SYGVNS. The CDR3 has 13 residues. V dropped 3 bases and J dropped 2 bases, with 8 bases sitting between them. This CDR3 reads CASSEPGAYEQYF. As DNA, the CDR3 is TGTGCCAGCAGTGAGCCAGGGGCCTACGAGCAGTACTTC.

The V call is TRBV27, the J call TRBJ1-5, with D possibly matching TRBD1 (5 bases). The V end was cut by 6 bases, the J end by 4 bases, with 7 bases between. The germline CDR1 and CDR2 sequences are MNHEY and SMNVEV (reference sequence). This CDR3 spans 12 amino acids. The CDR3 protein is CASRNRNQPQHF. CDR3 in DNA: TGTGCCAGCAGAAACAGGAATCAGCCCCAGCATTTT.

This chain uses TRBV5-4 with TRBJ1-2, with 7 bases aligning to TRBD1. After removal of 4 bases from V and 4 bases from J, the junction contained 7 bases not matched to a gene. From germline, CDR1 is SGHNT and CDR2 YYREEE (reference sequence). CDR3 length: 14 residues. CDR3 sequence reads: CASSADRRLYGYTF. Here the CDR3 DNA reads TGTGCCAGCAGCGCGGACAGGCGCCTCTATGGCTACACCTTC. Based on the CDR3 plus reference TRBV5-4 and TRBJ1-2, the full variable domain is ETGVTQSPTHLIKTRGQQVTLRCSSQSGHNTVSWYQQALGQGPQFIFQYYREEENGRGNFPPRFSGLQFPNYSSELNVNALELDDSALYLCASSADRRLYGYTFGSGTRLTVV.

CDR3 nucleotides: TGTGCCAGCAGCCCACCGTTAGTACTGAGGTCTGGCGGCTACACCTTC. Translation: CASSPPLVLRSGGYTF. The chain recombines TRBV7-3 with TRBJ1-2, with no clear D. V shed 5 bases and J shed 8 bases, with 24 bases lying between them. The CDR3 contains 16 residues. Germline assignment: CDR1 SGHTA and CDR2 FQGTGA.

The chain joins TRBV7-9 to TRBJ2-3; D unresolved. The CDR3 has 14 amino acids. Germline lookup yields CDR1 SEHNR and CDR2 FQNEAQ (reference sequence). The V gene lost 1 base and the J gene lost 4 bases, with 9 bases spanning the gap. DNA of the CDR3: TGTGCCAGCAGCTTAGGCAGTAACCCAGATACGCAGTATTTT. This codes for CASSLGSNPDTQYF.

This chain uses TRBV29-1 with TRBJ2-3, with 8 bases aligning to TRBD2. The CDR3 runs to 15 residues. CDR1 is SQVTM and CDR2 is ANQGSEA in the germline V gene. V lost 3 bases to trimming and J lost 2 bases; unmatched junction nucleotides: 7. In DNA form, the CDR3 reads TGCAGCGTTGACACCGCGGGGGGCGTCACAGATACGCAGTATTTT. This gives the protein CSVDTAGGVTDTQYF.

This clone was detected a few times. The genes are TRBV4-1 and TRBJ2-3, with 14 nucleotides matching TRBD2. After removal of 4 bases from V and 5 bases from J, the junction contained 8 bases not matched to a gene. CDR3 size: 17 residues. CDR1 is MGHRA and CDR2 is YSYEKL in the germline V gene. The CDR3 loop reads CASSPLTSGGEKDTQYF. The CDR3 DNA follows: TGCGCCAGCAGCCCCTTGACTAGCGGGGGGGAAAAAGATACGCAGTATTTT.

This clone was observed a single time. The chain employs TRBV25-1 and TRBJ1-1, with D perhaps matching TRBD1 (5 bases). From germline, CDR1 is MGHDK and CDR2 SYGVNS. Trimming took 1 base from V and 3 from J, leaving 9 bases between them. The CDR3 has 14 residues. CDR3 region: CASSELDSYTEAFF. CDR3 bases: TGTGCCAGCAGTGAATTAGACAGCTACACTGAAGCTTTCTTT.

The chain uses TRBV2 and TRBJ2-1; D remains ambiguous. This CDR3 has 11 amino acids. From germline, CDR1 is SNHLY and CDR2 FYNNEI. Trimming shortened V by 9 bases and J by 4 bases, and 7 bases separated the two germline ends. Here the CDR3 DNA reads TGTGCCAGTAGTTTATACAATGAGCAGTTCTTC. Translated, it gives CASSLYNEQFF.

This chain joins TRBV11-2 and TRBJ1-1, with D maybe TRBD1 (6 bases). This CDR3 is built from 16 residues. Per germline, CDR1 SGHAT and CDR2 FQNNGV. The ends were cut back, 5 bases at V and 0 bases at J, with 16 bases in the middle. CDR3 protein: CASSKEDSFMNTEAFF. The DNA for the CDR3 is TGTGCCAGCAGCAAAGAGGACAGCTTCATGAACACTGAAGCTTTCTTT.